This T cell receptor (beta chain) was identified during a study of T cell responses to AZD1222 COVID-19 vaccine. Whole-study findings and limits: The peak T cell response came first, and repertoires were sampled only after it. Mostly white British, mostly female donors; authors suggested clonal diversity may be underestimated. Elevations in Spike-specific TCR breadth and depth followed administration of two AZD1222 doses.

Method: immunoSEQ multiplex PCR; TCRdb's copy keeps in-frame clones and lacks some. The repertoire holds some 280,000 clones, almost 95% seen once, with around 0.57% in the top ten. Per germline, CDR1 SQVTM and CDR2 ANQGSEA. Deletions cut 3 bases from V and 4 bases from J, with 13 bases between. The CDR3 spans 14 residues. About this clone itself: No antigen is known for it.

Pooling of second doses given at about 4 or about 12 weeks was done. The receptor's source is an adult who received the AZD1222 COVID-19 vaccine. This sample comprised peripheral blood, obtained 28 days after the second AZD1222 dose. The chain recombines TRBV29-1 with TRBJ2-1; D perhaps matches TRBD1 (6 bases). The CDR3 DNA follows: TGCAGCGTTGATACCTTTACAGGGTACAATGAGCAGTTCTTC. Translating it yields CSVDTFTGYNEQFF.